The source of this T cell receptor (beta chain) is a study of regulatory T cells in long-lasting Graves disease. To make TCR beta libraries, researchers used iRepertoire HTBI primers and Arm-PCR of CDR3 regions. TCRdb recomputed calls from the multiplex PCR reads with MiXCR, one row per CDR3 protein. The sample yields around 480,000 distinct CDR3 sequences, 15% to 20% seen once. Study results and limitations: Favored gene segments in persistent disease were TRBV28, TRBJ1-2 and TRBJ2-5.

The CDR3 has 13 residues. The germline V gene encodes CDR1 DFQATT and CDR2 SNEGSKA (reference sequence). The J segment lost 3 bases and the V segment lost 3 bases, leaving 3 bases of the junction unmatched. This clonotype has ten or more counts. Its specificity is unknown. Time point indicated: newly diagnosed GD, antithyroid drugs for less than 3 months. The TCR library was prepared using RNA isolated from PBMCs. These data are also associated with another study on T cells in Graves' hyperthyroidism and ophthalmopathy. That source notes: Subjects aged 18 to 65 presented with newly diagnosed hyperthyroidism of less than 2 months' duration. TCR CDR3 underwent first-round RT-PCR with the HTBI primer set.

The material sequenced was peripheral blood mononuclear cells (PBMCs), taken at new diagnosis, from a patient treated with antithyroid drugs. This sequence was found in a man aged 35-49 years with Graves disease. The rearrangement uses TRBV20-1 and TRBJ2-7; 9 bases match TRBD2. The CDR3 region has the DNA TGCAGTGCTAGTGAACTAGCGGGCTACGAGCAGTACTTC. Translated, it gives CSASELAGYEQYF.